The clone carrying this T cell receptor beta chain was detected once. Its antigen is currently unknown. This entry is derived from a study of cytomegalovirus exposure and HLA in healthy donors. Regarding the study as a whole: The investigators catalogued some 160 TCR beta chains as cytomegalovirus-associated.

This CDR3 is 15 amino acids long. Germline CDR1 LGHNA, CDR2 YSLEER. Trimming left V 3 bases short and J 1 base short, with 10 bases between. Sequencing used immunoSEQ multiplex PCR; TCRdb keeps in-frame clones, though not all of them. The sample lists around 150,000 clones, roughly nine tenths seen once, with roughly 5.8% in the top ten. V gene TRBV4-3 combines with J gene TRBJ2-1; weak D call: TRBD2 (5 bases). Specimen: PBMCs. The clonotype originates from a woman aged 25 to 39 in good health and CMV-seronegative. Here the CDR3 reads CASSQDFLSYNEQFF. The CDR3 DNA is TGCGCCAGCAGCCAGGACTTTTTATCCTACAATGAGCAGTTCTTC.